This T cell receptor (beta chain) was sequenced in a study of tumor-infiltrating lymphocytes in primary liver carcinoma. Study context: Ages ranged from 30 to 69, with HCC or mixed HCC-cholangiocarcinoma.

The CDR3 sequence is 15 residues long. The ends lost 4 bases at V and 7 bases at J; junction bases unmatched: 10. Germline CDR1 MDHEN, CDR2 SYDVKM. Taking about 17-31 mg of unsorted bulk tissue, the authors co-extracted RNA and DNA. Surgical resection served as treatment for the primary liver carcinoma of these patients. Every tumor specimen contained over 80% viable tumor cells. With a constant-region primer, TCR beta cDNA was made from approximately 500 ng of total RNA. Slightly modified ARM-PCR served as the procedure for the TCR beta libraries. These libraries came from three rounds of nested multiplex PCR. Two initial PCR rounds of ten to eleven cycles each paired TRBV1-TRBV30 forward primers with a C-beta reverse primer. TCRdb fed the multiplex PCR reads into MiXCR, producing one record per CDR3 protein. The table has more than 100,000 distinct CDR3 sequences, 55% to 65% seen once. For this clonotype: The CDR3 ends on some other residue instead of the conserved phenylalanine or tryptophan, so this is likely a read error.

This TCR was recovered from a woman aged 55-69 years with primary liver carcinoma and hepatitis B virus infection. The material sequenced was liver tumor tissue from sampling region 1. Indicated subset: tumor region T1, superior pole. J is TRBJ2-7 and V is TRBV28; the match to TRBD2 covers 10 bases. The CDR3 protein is CASSSRLAGVEEQYI. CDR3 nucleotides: TGTGCCAGCAGTTCCAGACTAGCGGGTGTAGAGGAGCAGTACATC.